A selection of T cell receptor beta chains follows, all from one sample in a study of shared clonotypes between healthy human individuals. Assay: immunoSEQ multiplex PCR; the TCRdb copy retains only in-frame clones and omits some. The sample contains roughly 850,000 clones, just over 95% of which appear only once. The sample taken for sequencing was naive CD8+ T cells sorted from blood. These receptors were taken from a man aged 25-40 years in good health. Each CDR3 is given with its conserved first and last residue.

len: 13
v_gene: TRBV13
CDR3aa: CASSLERRDIQYF

len: 17
v_gene: TRBV5-5
CDR3aa: CASSLGLALSSYNEQFF

len: 18
v_gene: TRBV28
CDR3aa: CASSPGLAGGSGANVLTF

len: 15
v_gene: TRBV2
CDR3aa: CASSVKPSSYNEQFF

len: 16
v_gene: TRBV5-5
CDR3aa: CASSPRDEEWDTEAFF

len: 15
v_gene: TRBV7-9
CDR3aa: CASSSPDREAYEQYF

len: 14
v_gene: TRBV10-3
CDR3aa: CATSGFFSGNTIYF

len: 14
v_gene: TRBV27
CDR3aa: CASSLWTSGYEQYF

len: 17
v_gene: TRBV10-3
CDR3aa: CAISEDPLADLYNEQFF

len: 14
v_gene: TRBV27
CDR3aa: CASSFHPATREQYF

len: 19
v_gene: TRBV29-1
CDR3aa: CSSRVLAGWLPPRNNEQFF

len: 11
v_gene: TRBV2
CDR3aa: CAGAGAGEQYF

len: 14
v_gene: TRBV5-1
CDR3aa: CASSLRGYQETQYF

len: 17
v_gene: TRBV2
CDR3aa: CASLPGKAGVGNNEQFF

len: 15
v_gene: TRBV2
CDR3aa: CARDVRAGALYEQYF

len: 14
v_gene: TRBV29-1
CDR3aa: CSANTGRLPGELFF

len: 14
v_gene: TRBV10-1
CDR3aa: CASSEDRSSYEQYF

len: 16
v_gene: TRBV21-1
CDR3aa: CARSPLGRVSTDTQYF

len: 16
v_gene: TRBV7-2
CDR3aa: CASSLILGQMDQPQHF

len: 14
v_gene: TRBV4-1
CDR3aa: CASSQVGTPGEQYF

len: 15
v_gene: TRBV7-8
CDR3aa: CASSYGTGTYQPQHF

len: 15
v_gene: TRBV5-1
CDR3aa: CASSLEGVGTDTQYF

len: 16
v_gene: TRBV11-3
CDR3aa: CASSPRTSADTGELFF

len: 14
v_gene: TRBV5-8
CDR3aa: CASSLGAGGTEAFF

len: 12
v_gene: TRBV25-1
CDR3aa: CASSAGVETQYF

len: 16
v_gene: TRBV7-2
CDR3aa: CASSSPRDTRTYEQYF

len: 9
v_gene: TRBV20-1
CDR3aa: CSAKRAQYF

len: 12
v_gene: TRBV14
CDR3aa: CASSRTGGKAFF

len: 12
v_gene: TRBV6-6
CDR3aa: CASRLSVDTQYF

len: 11
v_gene: TRBV7-9
CDR3aa: CASSLQGTQYF

len: 14
v_gene: TRBV6-1
CDR3aa: CAIPAGTDTYEQYF

len: 15
v_gene: TRBV18
CDR3aa: CASSPEGATNEKLFF

len: 16
v_gene: TRBV7-8
CDR3aa: CASSPTNRALHYEQYF

len: 14
v_gene: TRBV5-1
CDR3aa: CASSATDRGYEQYF

len: 13
v_gene: TRBV7-3
CDR3aa: CASSLGVGYEQYF

len: 17
v_gene: TRBV27
CDR3aa: CASSQLAGGARTDTQYF

len: 11
v_gene: TRBV11-2
CDR3aa: CASSTANEQFF

len: 15
v_gene: TRBV6-5
CDR3aa: CASSLLGQGTHEQYF

len: 15
v_gene: TRBV2
CDR3aa: CASMGIWTANNEQFF

len: 16
v_gene: TRBV7-9
CDR3aa: CASSLAAGPLHNEQFF

len: 13
v_gene: TRBV2
CDR3aa: CASSVGGIDEAFF

len: 15
v_gene: TRBV10-3
CDR3aa: CAISGSGQGMIGYTF

len: 15
v_gene: TRBV11-3
CDR3aa: CASSVTSGPAYEQYF

len: 14
v_gene: TRBV6-1
CDR3aa: CASSGRDRPYEQYF

len: 15
v_gene: TRBV5-1
CDR3aa: CASSSRQGMGEKLFF